This T cell receptor (beta chain) was recovered during a study of T cell repertoires in cytomegalovirus infection (dated by TCRdb to between 2018 and 2021). Study-wide context: Because public TCR beta signatures pointed to carriage of CMV infection together with the matching HLA type, the HLA type of each donor mattered for the analysis.

Study-wide findings and limitations: The ex vivo response was dominated by HLA-C-restricted CMV-specific TCR beta clonotypes, which also provided the single most frequent clonotype in two of eight donors. Carriers of CMV infection plus the relevant HLA type were discriminated by the cumulative frequency of public TCR beta family members in the study cohort and in an independent 352-donor cohort.

TCRdb names Illumina HiSeq 1500 as the instrument used. TCRdb itself trimmed the public reads at Q25 with fastp, ran MiXCR and retained productive beta chains. Each record represents a unique CDR3 protein, reported with the most common genes and DNA among its rows. A total of around 270,000 distinct CDR3 sequences appear in this sample, roughly 10% of them only once. The ten largest clones take up roughly 15% of the sample. This clonotype was counted at least ten times. This clone's antigen is unknown. Nothing much larger sits one base from this clone, and base qualities are not available. Unmatched junction bases come to 22, with V trimmed by 8 bases and J by 4 bases. The CDR3 numbers 18 residues from cysteine through phenylalanine. The only DNA kept is the CDR3, 54 bases in frame from the first base. CDR1 and CDR2 are drawn from the germline V gene: SGHAT, FQNNGV.

Sequenced sample: PBMCs. The origin of this receptor is a human donor in good health (CMV status not recorded). Some clones in this sample may be carry-over from other donors' samples. The rearranged segments are TRBV11-2 and TRBJ2-7; the central 8 bases match TRBD2. The CDR3 protein: CASLRPASGSLAGYEQYF. The nucleotides are TGTGCCAGCCTCCGACCGGCTAGCGGGTCTTTAGCAGGTTACGAGCAGTACTTC.